This T cell receptor beta chain was captured in a study of T cells after yellow fever vaccination. MiXCR was run by TCRdb on the 5' RACE reads, yielding one entry per CDR3 protein. The sample has around 310,000 distinct CDR3 sequences, 4% to 5.5% seen once. The V and J ends lost 0 bases and 1 base respectively, with 10 bases between them. The CDR3 loop spans 15 amino acids. Per the germline V gene, CDR1 is PRHDT and CDR2 is FYEKMQ (reference sequence). The chain uses TRBV13 and TRBJ2-7; D might be TRBD1 (5 bases). The sample in question was PBMCs, obtained 15 days after the yellow fever booster vaccination. This sequence originates from a man aged 18 to 29 who received the YFV17D yellow fever vaccine. The CDR3 DNA follows: TGTGCCAGCAGCTTAGGGTCAGGGTATTCCTACGAGCAGTACTTC. It is translated as CASSLGSGYSYEQYF.